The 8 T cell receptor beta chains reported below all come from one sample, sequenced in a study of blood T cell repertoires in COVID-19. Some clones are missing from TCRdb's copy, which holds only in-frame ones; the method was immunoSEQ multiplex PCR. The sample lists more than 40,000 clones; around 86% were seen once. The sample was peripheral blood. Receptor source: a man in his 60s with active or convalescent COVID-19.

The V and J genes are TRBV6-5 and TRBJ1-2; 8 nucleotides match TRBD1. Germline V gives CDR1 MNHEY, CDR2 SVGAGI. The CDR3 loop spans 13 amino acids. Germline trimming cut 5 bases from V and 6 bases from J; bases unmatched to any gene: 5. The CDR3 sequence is CASSPGGADGYTF. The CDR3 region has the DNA TGTGCCAGCAGTCCAGGGGGCGCAGATGGCTACACCTTC.

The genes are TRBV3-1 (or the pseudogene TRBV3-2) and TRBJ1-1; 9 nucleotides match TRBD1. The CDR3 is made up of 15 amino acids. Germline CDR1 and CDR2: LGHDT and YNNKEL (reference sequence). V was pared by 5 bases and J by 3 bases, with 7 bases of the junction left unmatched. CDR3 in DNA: TGTGCCAGCAGCTACGGGGACAGGGAGTACACTGAAGCTTTCTTT. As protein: CASSYGDREYTEAFF.

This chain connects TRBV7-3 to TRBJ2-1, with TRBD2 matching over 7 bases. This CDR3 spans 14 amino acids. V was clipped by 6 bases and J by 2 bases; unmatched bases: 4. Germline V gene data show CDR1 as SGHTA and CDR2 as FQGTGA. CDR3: CASSSGTTYNEQFF. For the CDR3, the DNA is TGTGCCAGCAGTTCCGGGACTACCTACAATGAGCAGTTCTTC.

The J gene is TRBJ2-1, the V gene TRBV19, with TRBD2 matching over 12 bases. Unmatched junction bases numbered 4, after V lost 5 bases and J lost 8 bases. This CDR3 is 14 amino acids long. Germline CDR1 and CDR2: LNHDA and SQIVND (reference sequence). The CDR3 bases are TGTGCCAGTAGTGGGACTAGCGGGTTCCATGAGCAGTTCTTC. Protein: CASSGTSGFHEQFF. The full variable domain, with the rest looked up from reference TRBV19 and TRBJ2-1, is DGGITQSPKYLFRKEGQNVTLSCEQNLNHDAMYWYRQDPGQGLRLIYYSQIVNDFQKGDIAEGYSVSREKKESFPLTVTSAQKNPTAFYLCASSGTSGFHEQFFGPGTRLTVL.

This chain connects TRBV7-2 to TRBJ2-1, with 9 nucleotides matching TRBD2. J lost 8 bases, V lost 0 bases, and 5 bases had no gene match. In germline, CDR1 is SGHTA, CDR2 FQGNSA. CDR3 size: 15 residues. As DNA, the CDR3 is TGTGCCAGCAGCTTAGCTCTAGCGGGGTTCCATGAGCAGTTCTTC. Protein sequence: CASSLALAGFHEQFF.

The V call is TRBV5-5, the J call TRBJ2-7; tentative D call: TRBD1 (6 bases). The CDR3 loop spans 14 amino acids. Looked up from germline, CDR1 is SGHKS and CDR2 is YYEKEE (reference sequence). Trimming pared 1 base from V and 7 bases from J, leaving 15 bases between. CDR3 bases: TGTGCCAGCAGCTTGAATCAGGGGATAAGGGAGCAGTACTTC. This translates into CASSLNQGIREQYF.

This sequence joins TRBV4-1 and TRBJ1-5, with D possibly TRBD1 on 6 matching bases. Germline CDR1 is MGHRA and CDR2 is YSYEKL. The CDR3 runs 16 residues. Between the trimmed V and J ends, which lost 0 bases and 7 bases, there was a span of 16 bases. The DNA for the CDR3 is TGCGCCAGCAGCCAAGAAGTAGTCAGGGGTTCACAGCCCCAGCATTTT. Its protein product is CASSQEVVRGSQPQHF.

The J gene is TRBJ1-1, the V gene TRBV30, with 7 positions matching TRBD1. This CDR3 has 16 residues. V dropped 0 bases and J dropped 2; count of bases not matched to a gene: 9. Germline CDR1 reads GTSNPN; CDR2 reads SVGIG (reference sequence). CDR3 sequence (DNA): TGTGCCTGGAGTGTCCCAATAGACAGGGTAAACACTGAAGCTTTCTTT. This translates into CAWSVPIDRVNTEAFF.